Below are 31 T cell receptor beta chains sequenced from a single sample in a study of shared clonotypes between healthy human individuals. Some clones are missing from TCRdb's copy, which holds only in-frame ones; the method was immunoSEQ multiplex PCR. The top ten hold 1% to 1.5% of the sample, which has some 1,900,000 clones, around 96% seen once. Only CD45RO-negative cells positively selected for CCR7 counted as naive CD8 cells, so terminally differentiated effector memory CD45RA+ cells were excluded. The sequencing sample was made of naive CD8+ T cells sorted from blood. The receptors were gathered from a young man in good health.

Points on this clone: Within the sample, other DNA sequences also encode this same CDR3. CDR3 region: CASSWTVNTGELFF. The CDR3 DNA is TGTGCCAGCAGTTGGACGGTGAATACCGGGGAGCTGTTTTTT. The rearrangement links TRBV6-6 to TRBJ2-2; the D is unclear. Germline V gene lookup returns CDR1 MNHNY and CDR2 SVGAGI (reference sequence). V dropped 4 bases and J dropped 5 bases, with 11 bases sitting between them. This CDR3 comprises 14 residues.

In this sample, this clone turned up once. This rearrangement joins TRBV6-6 to TRBJ1-6; D may be TRBD1 (5 bases). The V gene lost 6 bases and the J gene lost 5 bases, with 17 bases spanning the gap. The CDR3 spans 16 residues. Looked up from germline, CDR1 is MNHNY and CDR2 is SVGAGI (reference sequence). This CDR3 reads CASRSIRVQNNSPLHF. The CDR3, as DNA: TGTGCCAGCAGGAGCATCAGGGTACAGAATAATTCACCCCTCCACTTT.

V usage is TRBV7-9 and J usage is TRBJ2-7; D gene uncertain. This CDR3 contains 13 residues. CDR1 is SEHNR and CDR2 is FQNEAQ in the germline V gene (reference sequence). V lost 5 bases to trimming and J lost 0 bases, with 8 bases between them. This CDR3 reads CASSTTYSYEQYF. In DNA, the CDR3 is TGTGCCAGCAGCACGACATACTCCTACGAGCAGTACTTC.

The gene calls are TRBV19 and TRBJ1-1, with D possibly TRBD1 on 5 matching bases. The CDR3 spans 13 residues. Germline values: CDR1 LNHDA, CDR2 SQIVND (reference sequence). Trimming left V 7 bases short and J 4 bases short, with 13 bases between. The CDR3 here is CASTGQRGTEAFF. Here the CDR3 DNA reads TGTGCCAGTACCGGGCAGAGGGGCACTGAAGCTTTCTTT.

This chain links TRBV11-2 with TRBJ1-2; no clear D. There are 12 residues in the CDR3. V lost 6 bases and J 4 bases, leaving 9 bases between the germline ends. Germline V gives CDR1 SGHAT, CDR2 FQNNGV. In DNA form, the CDR3 reads TGTGCCAGCAGGAAGGAGCCCTATGGCTACACCTTC. Translated: CASRKEPYGYTF.

The chain has TRBV7-6 and TRBJ2-1, with D tentatively TRBD2 (5 bases). Trimming cost V 6 bases and J 4 bases, with 16 bases left between them. The CDR3 is 15 residues long. The germline CDR1 and CDR2 sequences are SGHVS and FNYEAQ. CDR3 bases: TGTGCCAGCAGTTCTGGGTTCGGGAAGTACAATGAGCAGTTCTTC. Its translation: CASSSGFGKYNEQFF.

This chain connects TRBV11-2 to TRBJ2-7; TRBD2 aligns across 12 bases. Germline CDR1 SGHAT, CDR2 FQNNGV. J lost 2 bases, V lost 5 bases, and 13 bases had no gene match. This CDR3 has 18 amino acids. The CDR3 coding sequence is TGTGCCAGCAGCCCACTCAGATCACTAGCGGGAGGAACCTACGAGCAGTACTTC. Its protein is CASSPLRSLAGGTYEQYF.

The chain couples TRBV18 to TRBJ2-7; D possibly matches TRBD1 or TRBD2 (6 bases each). Germline V gene lookup returns CDR1 KGHSH and CDR2 LQKENI. The CDR3 length is 15 residues. V shed 5 bases and J shed 3 bases, with 17 bases lying between them. This chain's CDR3 is CASSSSTGANYEQYF. CDR3 bases: TGTGCCAGCTCATCATCGACGGGGGCGAACTACGAGCAGTACTTC.

The J gene is TRBJ2-7, the V gene TRBV19, with 7 nucleotides matching TRBD1. CDR3 length: 15 residues. V was clipped by 5 bases and J by 2 bases; unmatched bases: 9. Germline loops: CDR1 LNHDA, CDR2 SQIVND (reference sequence). Here the CDR3 reads CASSLGTVNAYEQYF. DNA of the CDR3: TGTGCCAGTAGTCTGGGGACAGTGAACGCCTACGAGCAGTACTTC.

V gene TRBV5-4 combines with J gene TRBJ1-1; D gene uncertain. V lost 7 bases and J lost 1, with 14 bases in between. Germline CDR1 SGHNT, CDR2 YYREEE (reference sequence). The CDR3 length is 14 residues. The DNA for the CDR3 is TGTGCCAGCGGAACGATGGGCGCGAACACTGAAGCTTTCTTT. Protein sequence: CASGTMGANTEAFF. The full variable domain, rest sourced from reference TRBV5-4 and TRBJ1-1, is ETGVTQSPTHLIKTRGQQVTLRCSSQSGHNTVSWYQQALGQGPQFIFQYYREEENGRGNFPPRFSGLQFPNYSSELNVNALELDDSALYLCASGTMGANTEAFFGQGTRLTVV.

With respect to this clone: Other DNA sequences in this specimen translate into the identical CDR3. V is TRBV7-8 and J is TRBJ2-7, with 7 nucleotides matching TRBD1. The CDR3 consists of 14 residues. Germline V CDR1 and CDR2: SGHVS, FQNEAQ. Trimming cost V 1 base and J 3 bases; bases outside gene matches: 3. CDR3 in amino acids: CASSLGQGDYEQYF. CDR3 nucleotide sequence: TGTGCCAGCAGCTTAGGACAGGGAGACTACGAGCAGTACTTC.

V is TRBV2 and J is TRBJ2-1, with TRBD2 matching 11 bases. The CDR3 consists of 14 residues. Looked up from germline, CDR1 is SNHLY and CDR2 is FYNNEI. V trimming: 7 bases; J trimming: 9 bases; junction bases outside the gene matches: 8. The chain's CDR3 is CASTGTSGGPEQFF. The CDR3 DNA reads as TGTGCCAGCACTGGGACTAGCGGAGGGCCTGAGCAGTTCTTC.

CDR3 sequence (DNA): TGTGCCAGTAGTATAGTTCTAGCCTCAGACCAGACCCAGTACTTC. It translates to CASSIVLASDQTQYF. The chain carries TRBV19 and TRBJ2-5; D possibly corresponds to TRBD2 (5 bases). The ends were cut back, 1 base at V and 6 bases at J, with 15 bases in the middle. Germline V gene lookup returns CDR1 LNHDA and CDR2 SQIVND (reference sequence). The CDR3 has 15 residues. The full variable domain, in which reference TRBV19 and TRBJ2-5 provide the parts outside the CDR3, is DGGITQSPKYLFRKEGQNVTLSCEQNLNHDAMYWYRQDPGQGLRLIYYSQIVNDFQKGDIAEGYSVSREKKESFPLTVTSAQKNPTAFYLCASSIVLASDQTQYFGPGTRLLVL.

This chain uses TRBV6-1 with TRBJ2-7; TRBD2 agrees at 7 bases. Germline V CDR1 and CDR2: MNHNS, SASEGT. The CDR3 sequence is 15 residues long. V trimming: 5 bases; J trimming: 0 bases; junction bases outside the gene matches: 7. The CDR3 DNA reads TGTGCCAGCAGTATTAGCGGGTATAGCTCCTACGAGCAGTACTTC. It encodes CASSISGYSSYEQYF.

V gene TRBV12-5 combines with J gene TRBJ1-1; the D gene is possibly TRBD1 (5 bases). This CDR3 is built from 14 residues. Germline V gene lookup returns CDR1 LGHNT and CDR2 FRNRAP. Trimming removed 0 bases from V and 7 bases from J, with 12 bases in between. The CDR3 DNA is TGTGCTAGTGGTTTGGTAAGGAGGGGAGGTGAAGCTTTCTTT. It specifies CASGLVRRGGEAFF.

The chain carries TRBV28 and TRBJ1-5; no clear D gene. The CDR3 totals 13 residues. From germline, CDR1 is MDHEN and CDR2 SYDVKM. Trimming removed 6 bases from V and 7 bases from J, with 13 bases in between. CDR3 region: CASSQTGVQPQHF. The CDR3 nucleotides read TGTGCCAGCAGCCAAACCGGGGTCCAGCCCCAGCATTTT.

This chain uses TRBV27 with TRBJ1-5; 7 bases agree with TRBD1. V was clipped by 6 bases and J by 7 bases; unmatched bases: 15. The germline V gene has CDR1 MNHEY and CDR2 SMNVEV (reference sequence). This CDR3 comprises 16 residues. The CDR3 reads CASSPIIGGAEQPQHF. The CDR3 DNA is TGTGCCAGCAGCCCTATCATAGGGGGCGCAGAACAGCCCCAGCATTTT.

The V and J genes are TRBV30 and TRBJ2-1; no definite D call. Looked up from germline, CDR1 is GTSNPN and CDR2 is SVGIG (reference sequence). This CDR3 contains 12 residues. V shed 5 bases and J shed 6 bases, with 11 bases lying between them. In DNA form, the CDR3 reads TGTGCCTGGGACTTTTACAGCAATGAGCAGTTCTTC. It specifies CAWDFYSNEQFF.

The chain has TRBV27 and TRBJ2-3; 10 nucleotides align to TRBD2. The V segment lost 5 bases and the J segment 4 bases; nucleotides outside the gene matches: 15. Germline CDR1 and CDR2: MNHEY and SMNVEV (reference sequence). This CDR3 contains 18 residues. DNA of the CDR3: TGTGCCAGCAGTCCCCCGGTTTCGGAGCGGGAGGGCTCAGATACGCAGTATTTT. Encoded protein: CASSPPVSEREGSDTQYF.

The V call is TRBV6-1, the J call TRBJ2-3; 9 bases match TRBD2. CDR3 length: 17 amino acids. CDR1 MNHNS and CDR2 SASEGT come from the germline V gene. V lost 1 base to trimming and J lost 2 bases; unmatched junction nucleotides: 7. In DNA, the CDR3 is TGTGCCAGCAGTGAAGTGAGCGGGGGGCTAATCACAGATACGCAGTATTTT. The encoded protein is CASSEVSGGLITDTQYF.

V and J are TRBV25-1 and TRBJ2-5; the D is unclear. Germline CDR1 MGHDK, CDR2 SYGVNS. This CDR3 is built from 15 residues. V was clipped by 5 bases and J by 8 bases, with 21 bases between them. The CDR3 protein is CASSHPTPQESTQYF. As DNA, the CDR3 is TGTGCCAGCAGTCACCCCACCCCCCAGGAAAGTACCCAGTACTTC.

A remark on this clone: The junction departs from the called germline gene at one end, perhaps through a read error. J is TRBJ2-5 and V is TRBV7-7, with 8 bases lining up with TRBD1. The CDR3 extends over 15 amino acids. Germline CDR1 SSHAT, CDR2 FNYEAQ (reference sequence). CDR3 amino acids: CASSLAAGGAETQYF. Written as DNA, the CDR3 is TGTGCTAGCAGCTTAGCGGCAGGGGGCGCGGAGACCCAGTACTTC.

This chain connects TRBV7-2 to TRBJ2-7, with D maybe TRBD2 (6 bases). This CDR3 contains 15 residues. The V gene lost 5 bases and the J gene lost 2 bases, with 16 bases spanning the gap. Germline V lookup: CDR1 SGHTA, CDR2 FQGNSA. CDR3 sequence: CASSENGGEPYEQYF. CDR3 nucleotides: TGTGCCAGCAGCGAGAATGGAGGGGAACCCTACGAGCAGTACTTC.

The chain combines TRBV9 with TRBJ2-7, with D possibly matching TRBD1 (6 bases). V was clipped by 3 bases and J by 5 bases, with 18 bases between them. Germline CDR1 and CDR2: SGDLS and YYNGEE. This CDR3 region has 15 residues. For the CDR3, the DNA is TGTGCCAGCAGCGGACACAGGGCCCTAGGAGACGAGCAGTACTTC. This gives the protein CASSGHRALGDEQYF. Full variable domain (remainder filled in from reference TRBV9 and TRBJ2-7): DSGVTQTPKHLITATGQRVTLRCSPRSGDLSVYWYQQSLDQGLQFLIQYYNGEERAKGNILERFSAQQFPDLHSELNLSSLELGDSALYFCASSGHRALGDEQYFGPGTRLTVT.

This clone was detected once. The chain is built from TRBV6-6 and TRBJ2-3, with D unresolved. The V end was cut by 5 bases, the J end by 2 bases, with 14 bases between. Germline assignment: CDR1 MNHNY and CDR2 SVGAGI (reference sequence). CDR3 size: 15 residues. The CDR3 DNA reads as TGTGCCAGCAGTCTTCTTTCTGGCTCCACAGATACGCAGTATTTT. Translation: CASSLLSGSTDTQYF.

This chain uses TRBV27 with TRBJ2-3; tentative D call: TRBD2 (5 bases). V was cut by 2 bases and J by 6 bases, with 18 bases left in between. There are 16 residues in the CDR3. The germline gives CDR1 MNHEY, CDR2 SMNVEV (reference sequence). The CDR3 here is CASSLGGSLWLDTQYF. The DNA for the CDR3 is TGTGCCAGCAGTTTAGGCGGGTCTCTTTGGTTGGATACGCAGTATTTT.

This rearrangement joins TRBV6-1 to TRBJ1-5, with D unclear. The length of the CDR3 is 14 residues. V lost 3 bases and J lost 4, with 10 bases in between. Germline V lookup: CDR1 MNHNS, CDR2 SASEGT. CDR3 sequence: CASSDRGRNQPQHF. As DNA, the CDR3 is TGTGCCAGCAGTGATCGCGGACGAAATCAGCCCCAGCATTTT.

The gene calls are TRBV6-1 and TRBJ2-3; perhaps TRBD1 as D (6 bases). The CDR3 runs to 18 residues. The germline V gene encodes CDR1 MNHNS and CDR2 SASEGT. Trimming stripped 2 bases from V and 0 bases from J, with 18 bases between. CDR3 DNA sequence: TGTGCCAGCAGTGAATTTTTTCTGGACAGCTCTAGCACAGATACGCAGTATTTT. It translates to CASSEFFLDSSSTDTQYF.

The chain links TRBV30 to TRBJ2-5; D might be TRBD2 (5 bases). The CDR3 is 12 residues long. V was cut by 3 bases and J by 6 bases, with 11 bases left in between. Germline CDR1 is GTSNPN and CDR2 is SVGIG (reference sequence). The CDR3 bases are TGTGCCTGGAGCTCTGGGAGCCAGACCCAGTACTTC. This gives the protein CAWSSGSQTQYF.

The chain uses TRBV27 and TRBJ2-1; possible D gene TRBD2, 6 bases. V was pared by 6 bases and J by 6 bases, with 18 bases between. From germline, CDR1 is MNHEY and CDR2 SMNVEV (reference sequence). The CDR3 extends over 15 amino acids. CDR3 sequence reads: CASRPGTGETNEQFF. CDR3 coding DNA: TGTGCCAGCAGGCCCGGGACGGGAGAAACCAATGAGCAGTTCTTC.

The chain is built from TRBV29-1 and TRBJ2-5; 7 bases match TRBD1. Matching the DNA end better, TRBJ2-7 makes the J call doubtful. Germline CDR1 is SQVTM and CDR2 is ANQGSEA. This CDR3 contains 14 residues. The CDR3 sequence: CSVLGGQASYEQYF. In DNA, the CDR3 is TGCAGCGTCCTAGGGGGCCAGGCGTCCTACGAGCAGTACTTC.